Shown below are 21 T cell receptor beta chains from a single sample sequenced in a study of CD8 T cells in ankylosing spondylitis. Findings and caveats of the study: A TCR beta motif made of about 8 highly homologous variants seemed typical of ankylosing spondylitis blood.

Antigens for these TCRs are unknown. One entry per CDR3 protein, called by TCRdb with MiXCR from the 5' RACE reads. The sample lists roughly 400,000 distinct CDR3 sequences, about 22% occurring once. Sequencing input: blood, either unsorted or a sorted T cell fraction (not recorded which). The receptors were gathered from a male donor with ankylosing spondylitis.

This clonotype has a count of ten or more. This chain uses TRBV18 with TRBJ2-1; TRBD2 agrees at 8 bases. Looked up from germline, CDR1 is KGHSH and CDR2 is LQKENI. The length of the CDR3 is 17 residues. Trimming took 1 base from V and 7 from J; bases not matched to a gene: 12. Here the CDR3 reads CASSPLGELAGRNEQFF. As DNA, the CDR3 is TGTGCCAGCTCACCACTAGGCGAATTAGCGGGACGGAATGAGCAGTTCTTC.

The chain recombines TRBV20-1 with TRBJ2-5, with 14 bases identical to TRBD2. Losses at the gene ends were 5 bases for V and 5 bases for J; bases not matched to a gene: 7. Germline CDR1 reads DFQATT; CDR2 reads SNEGSKA (reference sequence). This CDR3 has 15 residues. The CDR3 DNA follows: TGCAGTGCTCCTGGACTAGCGGGAGGATCTGAGACCCAGTACTTC. This encodes CSAPGLAGGSETQYF.

The chain links TRBV19 to TRBJ2-5, with 7 bases fitting TRBD1. Germline V CDR1 and CDR2: LNHDA, SQIVND (reference sequence). Germline trimming cut 4 bases from V and 2 bases from J; bases unmatched to any gene: 1. CDR3 length: 13 residues. CDR3 DNA sequence: TGTGCCAGTAGTACGACAGGGCAAGAGACCCAGTACTTC. This codes for CASSTTGQETQYF.

This chain joins TRBV5-1 and TRBJ1-5; 7 nucleotides align to TRBD1. The CDR3 totals 15 residues. Germline CDR1 SGHRS, CDR2 YFSETQ. Trimming removed 5 bases from V and 0 bases from J; junction bases left unmatched: 5. CDR3 protein: CASRTGTDSNQPQHF. The CDR3 DNA reads as TGCGCCAGCAGAACCGGGACAGATAGCAATCAGCCCCAGCATTTT.

DNA of the CDR3: TGTGCCAGCAGTTCAGCAGGGGGCGCGGGAGATACGCAGTATTTT. As protein: CASSSAGGAGDTQYF. The chain employs TRBV28 and TRBJ2-3; 8 bases fit TRBD1. J gave up 5 bases and V 4 bases, and 8 bases lay outside the gene matches. The CDR3 extends over 15 amino acids. Looked up from germline, CDR1 is MDHEN and CDR2 is SYDVKM.

This clonotype showed up just a few times. The chain links TRBV20-1 to TRBJ2-1; 7 positions agree with TRBD1. This CDR3 comprises 14 residues. Per the germline V gene, CDR1 is DFQATT and CDR2 is SNEGSKA (reference sequence). J lost 7 bases, V lost 5 bases, and 11 bases had no gene match. In DNA, the CDR3 is TGCAGTGCTGGGGATCAGGGGGTCTGGAATGAGCAGTTCTTC. Translated: CSAGDQGVWNEQFF.

This rearrangement joins TRBV21-1 to TRBJ2-7; no DNA check was done on the table's D call, TRBD1. TRBV21-1 is shown as a pseudogene. The CDR3 extends over 14 amino acids. CDR3 nucleotide sequence: TGTGCCAGCAGCCACAGGGACGGACCCTACGAGCAGTACTTC. Translation gives CASSHRDGPYEQYF.

This sequence joins TRBV7-2 and TRBJ2-2; D is unclear. CDR1 and CDR2 (germline): SGHTA, FQGNSA. Trimming left V 6 bases short and J 1 base short, with 12 bases between. The CDR3 runs 15 residues. The CDR3 sequence: CASRRQTRNTGELFF. DNA for the CDR3: TGTGCCAGCAGACGCCAGACTCGGAACACCGGGGAGCTGTTTTTT.

This clonotype was seen a handful of times. This rearrangement joins TRBV27 to TRBJ2-2, with 7 positions matching TRBD2. Per the germline V gene, CDR1 is MNHEY and CDR2 is SMNVEV (reference sequence). The V gene end was trimmed by 5 bases and the J gene end by 5 bases; junction bases not matched to a gene: 11. This CDR3 comprises 16 residues. The CDR3, as DNA: TGTGCCAGCAGTCCCCTGTTGCTAGCGGCAACCGGGGAGCTGTTTTTT. This sequence encodes CASSPLLLAATGELFF.

The chain has TRBV5-6 and TRBJ2-3, with 12 bases aligning to TRBD2. The CDR3 is 16 residues long. Per germline, CDR1 SGHDT and CDR2 YYEEEE. Trimming took 4 bases from V and 2 from J; bases not matched to a gene: 5. The CDR3: CASSIGLAGYTDTQYF. DNA for the CDR3: TGTGCCAGCAGCATAGGACTAGCGGGATACACAGATACGCAGTATTTT.

The genes are TRBV2 and TRBJ2-3, with 9 bases matching TRBD1. V shed 1 base, J shed 2 bases, and the junction held 4 bases outside the gene matches. The CDR3 sequence is 16 residues long. Germline V gives CDR1 SNHLY, CDR2 FYNNEI. In nucleotides, the CDR3 is TGTGCCAGCAGTGAAGGGGGGACAGGGCTCACAGATACGCAGTATTTT. Translating it yields CASSEGGTGLTDTQYF.

This clonotype was seen only a few times. This chain links TRBV7-2 with TRBJ2-7; 13 positions agree with TRBD2. CDR1 is SGHTA and CDR2 is FQGNSA in the germline V gene. V trimming: 3 bases; J trimming: 6 bases; junction bases outside the gene matches: 5. This CDR3 spans 15 amino acids. The CDR3 DNA sequence: TGTGCCAGCAGCTTGGGACTAGCGGGATGGGTCGAGCAGTACTTC. Translated, it gives CASSLGLAGWVEQYF.

This clonotype has more than one count but fewer than ten. J is TRBJ2-7 and V is TRBV29-1; tentative D call: TRBD2 (6 bases). Looked up from germline, CDR1 is SQVTM and CDR2 is ANQGSEA. The CDR3 length is 12 residues. V lost 4 bases and J lost 4, with 11 bases in between. CDR3: CSVVSGSYEQYF. CDR3 sequence (DNA): TGCAGCGTTGTTAGCGGATCGTACGAGCAGTACTTC.

The chain has TRBV12-3 or TRBV12-4 and TRBJ2-2; possibly TRBD2 for D (6 bases). V gave up 6 bases and J gave up 4 bases, with 9 bases separating them. This CDR3 comprises 13 residues. The CDR3 sequence is CASSATSTGELFF. CDR3 DNA sequence: TGTGCCAGCAGCGCGACTAGCACCGGGGAGCTGTTTTTT.

This clonotype was seen a handful of times. J is TRBJ1-6 and V is TRBV20-1; D might be TRBD1 (5 bases). The CDR3 sequence is 12 residues long. Trimming removed 6 bases from V and 14 bases from J, with 17 bases in between. CDR1 is DFQATT, CDR2 SNEGSKA, per germline (reference sequence). The CDR3 region is CSALGVVRSLHF. CDR3 sequence (DNA): TGCAGTGCCCTAGGGGTGGTTAGGTCCCTCCACTTT.

This clonotype came up a few times. This chain links TRBV12-3 or TRBV12-4 with TRBJ2-7; D is ambiguous. The CDR3 consists of 13 residues. Trimming shortened V by 6 bases and J by 4 bases, and 13 bases separated the two germline ends. The CDR3 reads CASRPRFRYEQYF. CDR3 DNA: TGTGCCAGCAGACCTCGGTTTAGGTACGAGCAGTACTTC.

This clonotype turned up a few times. The CDR3 sequence is CASSSAGMGEAFF. The CDR3 DNA reads as TGTGCCAGCAGCTCTGCCGGCATGGGTGAAGCTTTCTTT. The rearrangement joins TRBV11-2 to TRBJ1-1; no firm D call. The CDR3 contains 13 residues. The ends were cut back, 4 bases at V and 7 bases at J, with 13 bases in the middle. Germline V CDR1 and CDR2: SGHAT, FQNNGV.

This clonotype occurred a few times. The CDR3 loop is CATSRGWGSYEQYF. The DNA for the CDR3 is TGTGCCACCAGCAGAGGTTGGGGCTCCTACGAGCAGTACTTC. This chain connects TRBV15 to TRBJ2-7; D is uncertain. Germline V gene lookup returns CDR1 LNHNV and CDR2 YYDKDF (reference sequence). V was trimmed by 1 base and J by 0 bases, leaving 7 bases between them. There are 14 residues in the CDR3.

The chain is built from TRBV5-5 and TRBJ2-1, with TRBD2 matching 7 bases. Germline CDR1 is SGHKS and CDR2 is YYEKEE (reference sequence). The length of the CDR3 is 16 residues. Unmatched junction bases numbered 10, after V lost 1 base and J lost 6 bases. The CDR3 DNA is TGTGCCAGCAGCTTGCTCGCGGGAGTGGCATTCAATGAGCAGTTCTTC. Its protein is CASSLLAGVAFNEQFF.

The genes are TRBV9 and TRBJ2-1; 7 nucleotides match TRBD2. The V and J ends lost 0 bases and 0 bases, in that order; junction bases with no gene match: 6. The germline gives CDR1 SGDLS, CDR2 YYNGEE. The CDR3 is 17 residues long. The CDR3 loop reads CASSVGRLADSYNEQFF. DNA of the CDR3: TGTGCCAGCAGCGTAGGGAGACTAGCCGACTCCTACAATGAGCAGTTCTTC.

The DNA of the CDR3 is TGTGCCAGCAGCCGACAAGATACGGGGAGGCAGTTCTTC. Residues: CASSRQDTGRQFF. This chain links TRBV3-1 with TRBJ2-1; TRBD2 is a possible D gene (5 bases). V was shortened by 4 bases and J by 12 bases, with 16 bases between the two germline ends. The germline gives CDR1 LGHDT, CDR2 YNNKEL (reference sequence). The CDR3 loop spans 13 amino acids.